Below, 9 T cell receptor beta chains from the same sample are listed, as sequenced in a study of T cells in Graves' hyperthyroidism and ophthalmopathy. The investigators amplified TCR beta CDR3 regions from RNA transcripts. The TCR CDR3 was amplified in a first-round RT-PCR using the HTBI primer set. TCRdb processed the multiplex PCR reads anew with MiXCR; each CDR3 protein has one entry. The sample shows 500,000 to 750,000 distinct CDR3 sequences, 14% of them seen only once. The sequencing input was blood. The receptor source for this set is a woman aged 18-35 years with Graves' ophthalmopathy.

This clonotype was picked up many times. V gene TRBV4-3 combines with J gene TRBJ2-7; no clear D gene. The germline V gene encodes CDR1 LGHNA and CDR2 YSLEER. V dropped 0 bases and J dropped 2 bases, with 11 bases sitting between them. The CDR3 runs 15 residues. The CDR3 loop reads CASSQDWGITYEQYF. The CDR3 nucleotides are TGCGCCAGCAGCCAAGATTGGGGAATAACCTACGAGCAGTACTTC.

This clonotype was seen many times. The rearrangement joins TRBV11-2 to TRBJ2-1; weak D call: TRBD2 (7 bases). V dropped 3 bases and J dropped 12 bases, with 12 bases sitting between them. This CDR3 contains 12 residues. CDR1 SGHAT and CDR2 FQNNGV come from the germline V gene. CDR3 nucleotide sequence: TGTGCCAGCAGCTTGGGAGGGGGTGGGCAGTTCTTC. Residues: CASSLGGGGQFF.

This clonotype was recorded many times. The V gene is TRBV7-3, the J gene TRBJ2-7, with TRBD2 matching over 12 bases. Unmatched junction bases numbered 2, after V lost 5 bases and J lost 3 bases. The V gene's germline CDR1 is SGHTA and CDR2 FQGTGA. The CDR3 sequence is 14 residues long. The CDR3 sequence is CASSLTSGSYEQYF. As DNA, the CDR3 is TGTGCCAGCAGCCTGACTAGCGGGAGCTACGAGCAGTACTTC. Together with reference TRBV7-3 and TRBJ2-7, the CDR3 gives the full variable domain: GAGVSQTPSNKVTEKGKYVELRCDPISGHTALYWYRQSLGQGPEFLIYFQGTGAADDSGLPNDRFFAVRPEGSVSTLKIQRTERGDSAVYLCASSLTSGSYEQYFGPGTRLTVT.

The sample holds many counts of this clonotype. The rearrangement uses TRBV10-3 and TRBJ2-1; TRBD2 agrees at 9 bases. This CDR3 contains 15 residues. V lost 7 bases to trimming and J lost 4 bases; unmatched junction nucleotides: 8. The germline gives CDR1 ENHRY, CDR2 SYGVKD. The CDR3, as DNA: TGTGCCATCAATTTCGGCGGGAGGGAGTACAATGAGCAGTTCTTC. It translates to CAINFGGREYNEQFF.

The sample holds many counts of this clonotype. The chain joins TRBV2 to TRBJ1-4; 12 positions agree with TRBD1. The germline V gene encodes CDR1 SNHLY and CDR2 FYNNEI. V lost 4 bases, J lost 6 bases, and 0 bases stayed unmatched. This CDR3 is built from 14 residues. The CDR3 protein is CASSGDRGHEKLFF. In DNA, the CDR3 is TGTGCCAGCAGTGGGGACAGGGGGCATGAAAAACTGTTTTTT.

Concerning this clonotype: A single base separates this from a much larger clone, so it may be a read error. A read error is likely, as this CDR3 ends without the conserved phenylalanine or tryptophan. The chain is built from TRBV30 and TRBJ2-7; D unresolved. The CDR3 is made up of 15 amino acids. Per the germline V gene, CDR1 is GTSNPN and CDR2 is SVGIG (reference sequence). The V gene lost 1 base and the J gene lost 0 bases, with 13 bases spanning the gap. CDR3 in amino acids: CAWSAPDKSSYEQYS. The CDR3, as DNA: TGTGCCTGGAGTGCCCCTGACAAGAGCTCCTACGAGCAGTACTCC.

J is TRBJ1-6 and V is TRBV7-2; D is undetermined. The germline V gene has CDR1 SGHTA and CDR2 FQGNSA. Between the trimmed V and J ends, which lost 6 bases and 8 bases, there was a span of 20 bases. The CDR3 sequence is 16 residues long. CDR3 region: CASRLGYQGRDSPLHF. In DNA form, the CDR3 reads TGTGCCAGCAGACTAGGGTATCAAGGTCGGGATTCACCCCTCCACTTT.

This clonotype was recorded many times. The chain recombines TRBV2 with TRBJ1-1; TRBD1 is a possible D gene (5 bases). Germline loops: CDR1 SNHLY, CDR2 FYNNEI. The CDR3 contains 15 residues. The germline V and J ends were trimmed by 2 bases and 5 bases, with 15 bases remaining between them. The CDR3 sequence is CASSEQGADWTEAFF. CDR3 in DNA: TGTGCCAGCAGTGAACAGGGCGCGGATTGGACTGAAGCTTTCTTT.

This clonotype was seen many times. The chain carries TRBV5-6 and TRBJ2-7, with D unclear. The CDR3 is made up of 16 amino acids. The germline gives CDR1 SGHDT, CDR2 YYEEEE. Trimming cost V 0 bases and J 2 bases, with 15 bases left between them. CDR3 protein: CASSLDPIGVPYEQYF. CDR3 coding DNA: TGTGCCAGCAGCTTGGACCCCATTGGAGTACCCTACGAGCAGTACTTC. The entire variable domain, with the rest obtained from reference TRBV5-6 and TRBJ2-7, is as follows: DAGVTQSPTHLIKTRGQQVTLRCSPKSGHDTVSWYQQALGQGPQFIFQYYEEEERQRGNFPDRFSGHQFPNYSSELNVNALLLGDSALYLCASSLDPIGVPYEQYFGPGTRLTVT.